Shown below are 10 T cell receptor beta chains from a single sample sequenced in a study of cytomegalovirus exposure and HLA in healthy donors. The primer mix had 60 Vbeta and 13 Jbeta primers. TCRdb's table, derived via immunoSEQ multiplex PCR, lists solely in-frame clones and lacks some. The sample consists of some 150,000 clones, 60% to 80% of them appearing once. Sequences were obtained from PBMCs. The receptor source for this set is a male donor in good health and CMV-seronegative.

The V and J genes are TRBV5-4 and TRBJ1-6; the match to TRBD1 covers 10 bases. The germline CDR1 and CDR2 sequences are SGHNT and YYREEE (reference sequence). The trim removed 0 bases at V and 9 bases at J, leaving 0 bases unmatched. This CDR3 has 14 amino acids. CDR3 nucleotides: TGTGCCAGCAGCTTGGGACAGGGGGCTTCACCCCTCCACTTT. Translating gives CASSLGQGASPLHF.

CDR3 DNA sequence: TGTGCCAGCGAAAAGATTTCCAAGCGGGGGATGAGTGAGCAGTTCTTC. It is translated as CASEKISKRGMSEQFF. The chain uses TRBV4-2 and TRBJ2-1; 8 nucleotides match TRBD2. There are 16 residues in the CDR3. Germline CDR1 is LGHNA and CDR2 is YNFKEQ. Trimming took 8 bases from V and 9 from J; bases not matched to a gene: 18.

The chain uses TRBV30 and TRBJ1-2; no clear D. The germline CDR1 and CDR2 sequences are GTSNPN and SVGIG (reference sequence). V gave up 2 bases and J gave up 4 bases, with 8 bases separating them. CDR3 length: 12 residues. This CDR3 reads CAWSTTGYGYTF. The CDR3 nucleotides read TGTGCCTGGAGTACGACGGGCTATGGCTACACCTTC.

The chain links TRBV7-8 to TRBJ1-1, with D unclear. CDR3 length: 12 amino acids. V was shortened by 3 bases and J by 10 bases, with 12 bases between the two germline ends. The germline CDR1 and CDR2 sequences are SGHVS and FQNEAQ. CDR3 in DNA: TGTGCCAGCAGCTTTTCGGCAGAGGGAGCTTTCTTT. Its translation: CASSFSAEGAFF.

This clone was seen a handful of times. The chain employs TRBV6-5 and TRBJ1-1; a possible D gene is TRBD1 (6 bases). CDR1 and CDR2 (germline): MNHEY, SVGAGI. Trimming pared 4 bases from V and 1 base from J, leaving 10 bases between. The CDR3 has 14 amino acids. This CDR3 reads CASSFWDKNTEAFF. Here the CDR3 DNA reads TGTGCCAGCAGTTTCTGGGACAAGAACACTGAAGCTTTCTTT.

The chain combines TRBV7-8 with TRBJ2-7; TRBD1 agrees at 9 bases. The CDR3 runs 12 residues. V shed 4 bases, J shed 5 bases, and the junction held 0 bases outside the gene matches. Per germline, CDR1 SGHVS and CDR2 FQNEAQ. Here the CDR3 DNA reads TGTGCCAGCAGCTGGGACAGGGACGAGCAGTACTTC. Translation: CASSWDRDEQYF. Looking up the rest from reference TRBV7-8 and TRBJ2-7 gives the full variable domain: GAGVSQSPRYKVAKRGQDVALRCDPISGHVSLFWYQQALGQGPEFLTYFQNEAQLDKSGLPSDRFFAERPEGSVSTLKIQRTQQEDSAVYLCASSWDRDEQYFGPGTRLTVT.

The genes are TRBV5-1 and TRBJ1-3, with D uncertain. The CDR3 has 15 amino acids. V lost 0 bases and J 4 bases, leaving 11 bases between the germline ends. CDR1 is SGHRS and CDR2 is YFSETQ in the germline V gene. CDR3 sequence: CASSLGVAAGNTIYF. The DNA of the CDR3 is TGCGCCAGCAGCTTGGGCGTGGCAGCGGGAAACACCATATATTTT.

This clone was counted once. The chain carries TRBV4-2 and TRBJ1-2; D ambiguous. The V end was cut by 0 bases, the J end by 6 bases, with 17 bases between. CDR1 and CDR2 (germline): LGHNA, YNFKEQ. The CDR3 totals 16 residues. This CDR3 is CASSQETGIEFDGYTF. The DNA of the CDR3 is TGTGCCAGCAGCCAAGAAACCGGGATCGAATTTGATGGCTACACCTTC.

The chain combines TRBV2 with TRBJ2-4; 7 bases align to TRBD1. J gave up 7 bases and V 6 bases, and 18 bases lay outside the gene matches. Per germline, CDR1 SNHLY and CDR2 FYNNEI. The CDR3 is 17 amino acids. CDR3 DNA: TGTGCCAGCAGGCCCAGAACCACCGGGACAGCCGCTAACATTCAGTACTTC. Protein: CASRPRTTGTAANIQYF. Using reference TRBV2 and TRBJ2-4 for the parts outside the CDR3, the full variable domain is EPEVTQTPSHQVTQMGQEVILRCVPISNHLYFYWYRQILGQKVEFLVSFYNNEISEKSEIFDDQFSVERPDGSNFTLKIRSTKLEDSAMYFCASRPRTTGTAANIQYFGAGTRLSVL.

CDR3 sequence (DNA): TGCGCCAGCAGTGAGCAGTACAATGAGCAGTTCTTC. Its translation: CASSEQYNEQFF. V is TRBV10-2 and J is TRBJ2-1; no clear D. The V gene's germline CDR1 is WSHSY and CDR2 SAAADI. The CDR3 covers 12 residues. V was shortened by 2 bases and J by 4 bases, with 3 bases between the two germline ends.